This record looks at one T cell receptor beta chain sequence and its context. The sample comes from a study of cytomegalovirus exposure and HLA in healthy donors. Germline CDR1 is SGHDT and CDR2 is YYEEEE. This CDR3 region has 16 residues. V lost 0 bases to trimming and J lost 9 bases, with 16 bases between them. Primers for the PCR totalled 60 Vbeta and 13 Jbeta. Sequencing was performed with immunoSEQ multiplex PCR; in TCRdb, only in-frame clones are kept and a portion is missing. The repertoire has 160,000 or so clones, under 85% of them found once; the top ten carry around 1.5%. The gene calls are TRBV5-6 and TRBJ1-6, with D unresolved. This clonotype originated in a woman in her 30s in good health and CMV-seronegative. The sample consisted of PBMCs. This CDR3 is CASSLETERRVSPLHF. DNA of the CDR3: TGTGCCAGCAGCTTGGAGACGGAGAGGAGGGTTTCACCCCTCCACTTT.